The rows below give T cell receptor beta chains drawn from one sample of a study of blood T cell repertoires in COVID-19. Sequencing was performed with immunoSEQ multiplex PCR; in TCRdb, only in-frame clones are kept and a portion is missing. The sample yields under 95,000 clones, more than 85% seen once. Sequencing was carried out using peripheral blood. These receptors were collected from a man in his fifties with COVID-19, enrolled during active disease. The CDR3 runs from the conserved cysteine through the conserved F or W. The order of the fields is V gene, J gene, CDR3 protein.

V gene: TRBV5-8; J gene: TRBJ2-3; CDR3 protein: CASSLAVKDTQYF
V gene: TRBV5-4; J gene: TRBJ2-5; CDR3 protein: CASSLGTSGNQETQYF
V gene: TRBV29-1; J gene: TRBJ1-2; CDR3 protein: CSVDGLDYGYTF
V gene: TRBV27; J gene: TRBJ1-5; CDR3 protein: CASSLRRDTYSNQPQHF
V gene: TRBV5-5; J gene: TRBJ1-2; CDR3 protein: CASSFNEDSGYTF
V gene: TRBV12-3/TRBV12-4; J gene: TRBJ1-3; CDR3 protein: CASSRAGNTIYF
V gene: TRBV28; J gene: TRBJ2-1; CDR3 protein: CASTPSGRPGGEQFF
V gene: TRBV18; J gene: TRBJ1-2; CDR3 protein: CAGKGTGGLYTF
V gene: TRBV19; J gene: TRBJ2-2; CDR3 protein: CASGTGVANTGELFF
V gene: TRBV19; J gene: TRBJ1-4; CDR3 protein: CASSRTGAYEKLFF
V gene: TRBV28; J gene: TRBJ2-2; CDR3 protein: CASRDGQPNTGELFF
V gene: TRBV2; J gene: TRBJ2-1; CDR3 protein: CASSSTSGSPGEQFF
V gene: TRBV2; J gene: TRBJ1-1; CDR3 protein: CASKGEVNTEAFF
V gene: TRBV21-1; J gene: TRBJ1-1; CDR3 protein: CASSKWRVLERTAFF